This T cell receptor beta chain was captured in a study of OX40 agonist ivuxolimab in advanced cancers. Study findings and constraints: CD4+ and CD8+ blood T cells expanded clonally by week 6 at 0.1 to 3.0 mg/kg.

Sequenced by immunoSEQ multiplex PCR; TCRdb stores in-frame clones only, minus some. The sample lists nearly 80,000 clones, 70% to 85% seen once, with 0.35% to 0.45% in the top ten. The CDR3 runs to 13 residues. V lost 9 bases to trimming and J lost 2 bases, with 11 bases between them. CDR1 and CDR2 from the germline V gene are KGHSH and LQKENI. In the case of this clone: Its specificity is not known.

Peripheral blood came from all dose cohorts at three timepoints. The sequence was obtained from an adult with an advanced solid tumor such as melanoma, head and neck, liver or kidney cancer. This sequence joins TRBV18 and TRBJ1-3; tentatively, D is TRBD1 (5 bases). The source was CD4+ or CD8+ T cells sorted from blood, collected in a trial of the OX40 agonist ivuxolimab. CDR3 coding DNA: TGTGCCAGTTCCGACAGCGCTGGAAACACCATATATTTT. Protein product: CASSDSAGNTIYF.